Listed here are 25 T cell receptor beta chains from one sample, sequenced in a study of regulatory T cells in long-lasting Graves disease. Noted time point: newly diagnosed GD, antithyroid drugs for less than 3 months. Preparation of the TCR library used RNA extracted from PBMCs. Building of the TCR beta libraries involved iRepertoire HTBI primers and Arm-PCR of CDR3 regions. TCRdb re-derived calls from the multiplex PCR reads in MiXCR, one entry per CDR3 protein. The table has fewer than 450,000 distinct CDR3 sequences, about 15% seen once. The same sample was also used in a study of T cells in Graves' hyperthyroidism and ophthalmopathy.

The sequenced sample was peripheral blood mononuclear cells (PBMCs), obtained at new diagnosis, from a patient treated with antithyroid drugs. The receptors here all came from a woman between 35 and 50 years old with Graves disease.

The chain carries TRBV7-9 and TRBJ1-3; 7 nucleotides agree with TRBD1. CDR3 size: 15 residues. CDR1 and CDR2 (germline): SEHNR, FQNEAQ (reference sequence). The V and J ends lost 8 bases and 0 bases, in that order; junction bases with no gene match: 7. CDR3 sequence reads: CASGDRASSGNTIYF. CDR3 nucleotide sequence: TGTGCCAGCGGTGACAGGGCTAGCTCTGGAAACACCATATATTTT.

The J gene is TRBJ1-2, the V gene TRBV30; D unresolved. The CDR3 length is 11 residues. Germline V gene data show CDR1 as GTSNPN and CDR2 as SVGIG (reference sequence). V lost 4 bases and J lost 8, with 11 bases in between. The CDR3 DNA reads as TGTGCCTGGAAAGGGTCCAGAGGCTACACCTTC. Translation gives CAWKGSRGYTF.

This clonotype was detected ten times or more. The V gene is TRBV10-3, the J gene TRBJ1-1; a weak D match, TRBD1 (5 bases). CDR1 ENHRY and CDR2 SYGVKD come from the germline V gene. The CDR3 loop spans 13 amino acids. Trimming shortened V by 10 bases and J by 1 base, and 13 bases separated the two germline ends. The CDR3 reads CATGGQGNTEAFF. CDR3 DNA sequence: TGTGCCACCGGAGGACAAGGGAACACTGAAGCTTTCTTT.

This clonotype was seen many times. The chain uses TRBV2 and TRBJ2-3, with unresolved D. Between the trimmed V and J ends, which lost 8 bases and 3 bases, there was a span of 15 bases. Germline values: CDR1 SNHLY, CDR2 FYNNEI. This CDR3 is built from 14 residues. The CDR3 coding sequence is TGTGCCAGCTCCGAGAGGTTAGGTACAGATACGCAGTATTTT. Its translation: CASSERLGTDTQYF.

This clonotype was detected ten times or more. The chain combines TRBV28 with TRBJ2-1; TRBD2 matches at 13 bases. After removal of 6 bases from V and 0 bases from J, the junction contained 8 bases not matched to a gene. The length of the CDR3 is 18 residues. Germline V CDR1 and CDR2: MDHEN, SYDVKM. CDR3 sequence reads: CASSPTSGRPSSYNEQFF. CDR3 coding DNA: TGTGCCAGCAGCCCGACTAGCGGGAGGCCCAGCTCCTACAATGAGCAGTTCTTC.

This clonotype was recorded at least ten times. The CDR3 spells CASSKQGTGELFF. The CDR3 DNA sequence: TGTGCCAGCAGCAAACAGGGTACCGGGGAGCTGTTTTTT. V gene TRBV7-3 combines with J gene TRBJ2-2, with D perhaps matching TRBD1 (6 bases). The germline V and J ends were trimmed by 5 bases and 5 bases, with 9 bases remaining between them. The CDR3 contains 13 residues. The germline V gene encodes CDR1 SGHTA and CDR2 FQGTGA. The full variable domain, its missing parts supplied by reference TRBV7-3 and TRBJ2-2, is GAGVSQTPSNKVTEKGKYVELRCDPISGHTALYWYRQSLGQGPEFLIYFQGTGAADDSGLPNDRFFAVRPEGSVSTLKIQRTERGDSAVYLCASSKQGTGELFFGEGSRLTVL.

At least ten counts were recorded for this clonotype. The chain has TRBV10-3 and TRBJ2-5; TRBD1 matches 7 bases. Per the germline V gene, CDR1 is ENHRY and CDR2 is SYGVKD. CDR3 length equals 12 residues. The V and J ends lost 11 bases and 2 bases, in that order; junction bases with no gene match: 5. This CDR3 reads CAVGTAQETQYF. CDR3 DNA sequence: TGTGCCGTCGGGACAGCACAAGAGACCCAGTACTTC.

The rearrangement uses TRBV6-1 and TRBJ2-5; perhaps TRBD1 as D (6 bases). Germline CDR1 MNHNS, CDR2 SASEGT. Trimming left V 4 bases short and J 1 base short, with 13 bases between. The CDR3 is 15 residues long. The CDR3 coding sequence is TGTGCCAGCAGTGGCCCGACAGGTCCCCAAGAGACCCAGTACTTC. It is translated as CASSGPTGPQETQYF.

The rearrangement links TRBV19 to TRBJ2-7; 9 bases agree with TRBD1. The CDR3 covers 15 residues. CDR1 LNHDA and CDR2 SQIVND come from the germline V gene (reference sequence). V shed 2 bases and J 5 bases; nucleotides not matched to a gene: 7. The CDR3 sequence: CASSIYGTGLHEQYF. The CDR3 DNA follows: TGTGCCAGTAGTATATACGGGACAGGGCTCCACGAGCAGTACTTC. Full variable domain (remainder filled in from reference TRBV19 and TRBJ2-7): DGGITQSPKYLFRKEGQNVTLSCEQNLNHDAMYWYRQDPGQGLRLIYYSQIVNDFQKGDIAEGYSVSREKKESFPLTVTSAQKNPTAFYLCASSIYGTGLHEQYFGPGTRLTVT.

Ten or more counts support this clonotype. The chain links TRBV24-1 to TRBJ1-1; a weak D match, TRBD1 (5 bases). Germline CDR1 KGHDR, CDR2 SFDVKD. The CDR3 is 14 amino acids. V lost 4 bases to trimming and J lost 2 bases, with 10 bases between them. CDR3 amino acids: CATSDRGSNTEAFF. The CDR3 coding sequence is TGTGCCACCAGTGACCGGGGCTCAAACACTGAAGCTTTCTTT.

Many counts were recorded for this clonotype. The chain couples TRBV12-3 or TRBV12-4 to TRBJ2-5, with 7 bases fitting TRBD2. With V trimmed by 6 bases and J by 1 base, 5 bases remained unmatched. The CDR3 runs to 14 residues. CDR3 sequence reads: CASSTSAAQETQYF. DNA for the CDR3: TGTGCCAGCAGCACTAGCGCCGCCCAAGAGACCCAGTACTTC.

This clonotype was detected many times. J is TRBJ2-5 and V is TRBV20-1, with D perhaps given as TRBD1 or TRBD2 (5 bases each). Trimming removed 1 base from V and 0 bases from J, with 9 bases in between. Germline CDR1 reads DFQATT; CDR2 reads SNEGSKA (reference sequence). This CDR3 contains 14 residues. DNA for the CDR3: TGCAGTGCTAGAGCAGGGAGTCACCAAGAGACCCAGTACTTC. It yields the protein CSARAGSHQETQYF.

This clonotype was counted only a few times. The rearrangement links TRBV6-1 to TRBJ1-2, with D tentatively TRBD1 (5 bases). CDR1 is MNHNS, CDR2 SASEGT, per germline. The V end lost 7 bases, the J end lost 5 bases, and 20 bases lay between the germline ends. CDR3 length equals 15 residues. CDR3 DNA sequence: TGTGCCAGCAAAAGACGGGGGGACCGGTGGTATGGCTACACCTTC. It codes for CASKRRGDRWYGYTF.

This chain joins TRBV20-1 and TRBJ2-1; 7 bases map to TRBD2. This CDR3 region has 16 residues. V shed 0 bases and J 4 bases; nucleotides not matched to a gene: 9. Germline-derived CDR1 and CDR2 are DFQATT and SNEGSKA (reference sequence). CDR3 sequence reads: CSAREGGSGSYNEQFF. CDR3 DNA sequence: TGCAGTGCTAGAGAGGGCGGGAGTGGCTCTTACAATGAGCAGTTCTTC.

This clonotype appeared a few times. The rearrangement joins TRBV6-2 or TRBV6-3 to TRBJ2-7, with TRBD1 matching 10 bases. V lost 6 bases and J lost 2; bases outside the gene matches: 19. The germline V gene encodes CDR1 MNHEY and CDR2 SVGEGT. CDR3 length equals 19 residues. This CDR3 reads CASRLPSLNWGTGAYEQYF. CDR3 DNA sequence: TGTGCCAGCAGGCTCCCTTCCCTTAATTGGGGGACAGGGGCCTACGAGCAGTACTTC.

There are a few counts of this clonotype. The rearrangement links TRBV20-1 to TRBJ2-1; 10 nucleotides line up with TRBD2. V lost 5 bases, J lost 7 bases, and 5 bases stayed unmatched. The V gene's germline CDR1 is DFQATT and CDR2 SNEGSKA (reference sequence). The CDR3 consists of 13 residues. CDR3 in DNA: TGCAGTGCTCAAACTAGCGGGATAAATGAGCAGTTCTTC. Translated: CSAQTSGINEQFF.

There are many counts of this clonotype. The chain joins TRBV10-3 to TRBJ2-1, with D perhaps matching TRBD2 (6 bases). This CDR3 contains 14 residues. V was clipped by 3 bases and J by 8 bases, with 14 bases between them. Germline CDR1 ENHRY, CDR2 SYGVKD. CDR3 loop: CAISERLGAHEQFF. Here the CDR3 DNA reads TGTGCCATCAGTGAAAGACTAGGGGCCCATGAGCAGTTCTTC.

This clonotype has just a few counts. This rearrangement joins TRBV24-1 to TRBJ1-5; D is uncertain. This CDR3 comprises 13 residues. The V gene's germline CDR1 is KGHDR and CDR2 SFDVKD. Trimming pared 7 bases from V and 5 bases from J, leaving 11 bases between. CDR3 in amino acids: CATRGRTDQPQHF. The CDR3 DNA is TGTGCCACCAGAGGCCGGACGGATCAGCCCCAGCATTTT.

About this clonotype itself: A far larger clone is only one base removed, so a read error is likely. This sequence joins TRBV12-3 or TRBV12-4 and TRBJ2-1; 16 bases fit TRBD2. The CDR3 loop spans 17 amino acids. V lost 5 bases, J lost 2 bases, and 3 bases stayed unmatched. This chain's CDR3 is CASSRGLAGGPYNEQFF. The CDR3 region has the DNA TGTGCCAGCAGTCGGGGACTAGCGGGAGGGCCCTACAATGAGCAGTTCTTC.

The chain links TRBV29-1 to TRBJ1-1; D gene unclear. With 2 bases removed from V and 2 bases from J, the gap between germline ends came to 9 bases. The CDR3 spans 13 residues. Germline loops: CDR1 SQVTM, CDR2 ANQGSEA. CDR3 bases: TGCAGCGTTGAAATAGGAGGAAACACTGAAGCTTTCTTT. It is translated as CSVEIGGNTEAFF.

This chain uses TRBV25-1 with TRBJ2-1; no reliable D call. The CDR3 has 13 amino acids. V lost 7 bases and J lost 3, with 10 bases in between. Germline lookup yields CDR1 MGHDK and CDR2 SYGVNS. The chain's CDR3 is CASTSDIYNEQFF. DNA for the CDR3: TGTGCCAGCACGAGCGACATCTACAATGAGCAGTTCTTC.

A note on this clonotype: A much bigger clone sits one base away, suggesting this may be a read error. Here the CDR3 DNA reads TGTGCCGGCAGTTTAGCTACATGGGGCGCGGCTTTCTTT. Translated: CAGSLATWGAAFF. The chain joins TRBV12-3 or TRBV12-4 to TRBJ1-1, with D possibly matching TRBD1 (5 bases). The CDR3 is 13 amino acids.

In its sample, this clonotype was seen many times. The chain employs TRBV7-2 and TRBJ2-1; D perhaps matches TRBD2 (5 bases). V was pared by 1 base and J by 6 bases, with 16 bases between. Germline-derived CDR1 and CDR2 are SGHTA and FQGNSA. The CDR3 loop spans 16 amino acids. The CDR3 sequence: CASSLVFSVGGNEQFF. CDR3 nucleotides: TGTGCCAGCAGCTTAGTTTTTAGCGTTGGTGGCAATGAGCAGTTCTTC. Full variable domain (rest looked up from reference TRBV7-2 and TRBJ2-1): GAGVSQSPSNKVTEKGKDVELRCDPISGHTALYWYRQSLGQGLEFLIYFQGNSAPDKSGLPSDRFSAERTGGSVSTLTIQRTQQEDSAVYLCASSLVFSVGGNEQFFGPGTRLTVL.

The chain couples TRBV6-5 to TRBJ2-3, with D maybe TRBD2 (6 bases). Looked up from germline, CDR1 is MNHEY and CDR2 is SVGAGI. Between the trimmed V and J ends, which lost 0 bases and 1 base, there was a span of 8 bases. The CDR3 totals 15 residues. The DNA of the CDR3 is TGTGCCAGCAGTTACTCGGCGGGGCGCACAGATACGCAGTATTTT. It codes for CASSYSAGRTDTQYF.

On this clonotype itself: One junction end does not reproduce the germline sequence, and a read error may be involved. CDR3 in DNA: TGTACCAGCAGTTTGGGGGGAGGAAGGTACAATGAGCAGTTCTTC. Amino acids: CTSSLGGGRYNEQFF. The chain is built from TRBV27 and TRBJ2-1; tentative D call: TRBD2 (6 bases). The CDR3 length is 15 residues. The germline CDR1 and CDR2 sequences are MNHEY and SMNVEV (reference sequence).